Listed here are 26 T cell receptor beta chains from one sample, sequenced in a study of CXCR3-negative and CXCR3-positive naive CD8 T cells. Researchers prepared the TRB cDNA libraries using 5' RACE with UMI labels. One entry per CDR3 protein, without DNA, is what TCRdb gives after re-calling the 5' RACE reads. Its clone listing holds about 66,000 distinct CDR3 sequences. Material: naive CXCR3- CD8+ T cells from blood. The sample's subset: CD45RO-CCR7+CD27+CD95- naive CD8+ T cells lacking CXCR3 (TNR3-). The receptors come from a human donor in good health. Some clones in this sample may be carry-over from other donors' samples.

V gene TRBV18 combines with J gene TRBJ2-1. Per the germline V gene, CDR1 is KGHSH and CDR2 is LQKENI. There are 16 residues in the CDR3. The CDR3 reads CASSPTGVISYNEQFF.

The chain links TRBV6-1 to TRBJ1-3. CDR1 is MNHNS, CDR2 SASEGT, per germline. The length of the CDR3 is 16 residues. The CDR3 region is CAITASRIGTGNTIYF.

This chain connects TRBV5-5 to TRBJ2-3; no DNA is available, so the TRBD1 call from TCRdb remains unchecked. Germline CDR1 is SGHKS and CDR2 is YYEKEE (reference sequence). This CDR3 has 18 amino acids. The CDR3 protein is CASSLFDGRGRRGDTQYF.

The V and J genes are TRBV23-1 and TRBJ2-2; absent DNA, TCRdb's TRBD1 call cannot be checked. TRBV23-1 falls under the ORF class, with uncertain function. This CDR3 region has 19 residues. The CDR3 is CASSHSPGTARTNTGELFF.

The chain carries TRBV5-1 and TRBJ2-3; TCRdb reports TRBD1, a call that lacks DNA to check it against. Germline assignment: CDR1 SGHRS and CDR2 YFSETQ. The CDR3 contains 13 residues. The CDR3 loop reads CASGQGITDTQYF.

The CDR3 is CASSQDSGLAGDEQFF. This chain links TRBV4-1 with TRBJ2-1; TCRdb selects TRBD2, and the lack of DNA leaves this call unchecked. The CDR3 has 16 amino acids. Germline CDR1 is MGHRA and CDR2 is YSYEKL.

The rearrangement links TRBV7-7 to TRBJ2-1; TCRdb gives TRBD1 as the D gene, but with no DNA this cannot be confirmed. The CDR3 sequence is 17 residues long. Germline CDR1 SSHAT, CDR2 FNYEAQ (reference sequence). The CDR3 loop is CASSPNVEGGRYNEQFF.

The chain links TRBV20-1 to TRBJ1-3. Germline values: CDR1 DFQATT, CDR2 SNEGSKA (reference sequence). This CDR3 is 17 amino acids long. The CDR3 is CSARAVIQSSSGNTIYF.

The CDR3 spells CASSLGQGSSEQYF. The chain carries TRBV5-4 and TRBJ2-7. Germline CDR1 and CDR2: SGHNT and YYREEE (reference sequence). This CDR3 contains 14 residues.

The genes are TRBV29-1 and TRBJ1-1; TCRdb reports TRBD1, a call that lacks DNA to check it against. Germline CDR1 reads SQVTM; CDR2 reads ANQGSEA. The CDR3 is 12 amino acids. The CDR3 sequence is CSVWTQNTEAFF.

The CDR3: CASSPKMDRGHIQYF. The chain carries TRBV5-1 and TRBJ2-4; TCRdb selects TRBD1, and the lack of DNA leaves this call unchecked. Looked up from germline, CDR1 is SGHRS and CDR2 is YFSETQ. The CDR3 sequence is 15 residues long.

CDR3: CASSPGRGEQFF. J is TRBJ2-1 and V is TRBV7-9; absent DNA, TCRdb's TRBD2 call cannot be checked. The CDR3 spans 12 residues. Germline-derived CDR1 and CDR2 are SEHNR and FQNEAQ (reference sequence).

V gene TRBV12-3 or TRBV12-4 combines with J gene TRBJ2-5; TCRdb selects TRBD2, and the lack of DNA leaves this call unchecked. This CDR3 contains 15 residues. This CDR3 is CASSPVRSGGGTQYF.

The chain joins TRBV4-3 to TRBJ2-7; as DNA is missing, the TRBD2 call by TCRdb cannot be tested. CDR1 LGHNA and CDR2 YSLEER come from the germline V gene. The length of the CDR3 is 15 residues. The CDR3 is CASSQDRGRGYEQYF.

This rearrangement joins TRBV20-1 to TRBJ2-5; checking the TCRdb D call of TRBD1 is not possible without DNA. This CDR3 has 14 residues. Germline V gene lookup returns CDR1 DFQATT and CDR2 SNEGSKA (reference sequence). CDR3 loop: CSARLSGGQETQYF.

The chain carries TRBV29-1 and TRBJ2-2; no DNA is available, so the TRBD1 call from TCRdb remains unchecked. Germline V gives CDR1 SQVTM, CDR2 ANQGSEA. This CDR3 has 13 amino acids. CDR3 sequence: CSVGKGGTGELFF.

The chain combines TRBV5-1 with TRBJ1-1. CDR1 is SGHRS and CDR2 is YFSETQ in the germline V gene. This CDR3 is 14 amino acids long. Here the CDR3 reads CASSLVTPNTEAFF.

The genes are TRBV9 and TRBJ2-7; TCRdb selects TRBD1, and the lack of DNA leaves this call unchecked. The CDR3 is 14 residues long. Germline values: CDR1 SGDLS, CDR2 YYNGEE. The CDR3 loop reads CASSAGQGRDEQYF.

The rearrangement uses TRBV7-9 and TRBJ2-7; TCRdb indicates TRBD2, and absent DNA this call remains unverified. Germline CDR1 is SEHNR and CDR2 is FQNEAQ (reference sequence). The CDR3 extends over 16 amino acids. CDR3 sequence: CASSPRTSGRSYEQYF. Drawing the rest from reference TRBV7-9 and TRBJ2-7, the complete variable domain is DTGVSQNPRHKITKRGQNVTFRCDPISEHNRLYWYRQTLGQGPEFLTYFQNEAQLEKSRLLSDRFSAERPKGSFSTLEIQRTEQGDSAMYLCASSPRTSGRSYEQYFGPGTRLTVT.

The chain uses TRBV5-6 and TRBJ2-7; the D call of TRBD1 rests on TCRdb alone, since no DNA is present to check it. Looked up from germline, CDR1 is SGHDT and CDR2 is YYEEEE. The CDR3 runs 14 residues. This chain's CDR3 is CASSLRGRFYEQYF.

The chain links TRBV6-5 to TRBJ2-7. The CDR3 spans 13 residues. The germline CDR1 and CDR2 sequences are MNHEY and SVGAGI. Here the CDR3 reads CASSYAQTYEQYF.

This chain links TRBV19 with TRBJ2-1; no DNA is available, so the TRBD2 call from TCRdb remains unchecked. The CDR3 is 12 amino acids. Looked up from germline, CDR1 is LNHDA and CDR2 is SQIVND (reference sequence). This chain's CDR3 is CASSIAGDEQFF.

The CDR3 region is CASSQDGREGNIQYF. The J gene is TRBJ2-4, the V gene TRBV3-2; TCRdb designates TRBD2, a call that cannot be tested without DNA. TRBV3-2 is a recognized pseudogene. The CDR3 spans 15 residues.

This sequence joins TRBV5-6 and TRBJ2-1; there is no DNA to check the TCRdb D call of TRBD1. Germline V gene lookup returns CDR1 SGHDT and CDR2 YYEEEE. This CDR3 has 13 amino acids. Here the CDR3 reads CASSPNRANEQFF.

V gene TRBV7-9 combines with J gene TRBJ2-1; TCRdb names TRBD1, which stays unverified in the absence of DNA. This CDR3 spans 11 amino acids. Germline V gives CDR1 SEHNR, CDR2 FQNEAQ (reference sequence). The CDR3 is CASTGGNEQFF.

This rearrangement joins TRBV20-1 to TRBJ1-5; TCRdb outputs TRBD1, but without DNA this stays unchecked. CDR1 is DFQATT and CDR2 is SNEGSKA in the germline V gene (reference sequence). This CDR3 region has 16 residues. The CDR3 loop reads CSASGIRGDQNQPQHF.